This T cell receptor beta chain emerged from a study of regulatory T cells in long-lasting Graves disease. Building the TCR beta libraries relied on iRepertoire HTBI primers, and CDR3 regions underwent Arm-PCR. One entry per CDR3 protein, called by TCRdb with MiXCR from the multiplex PCR reads. This sample has some 450,000 distinct CDR3 sequences, with 16% found just once. The germline V gene encodes CDR1 MDHEN and CDR2 SYDVKM. The ends lost 4 bases at V and 10 bases at J; junction bases unmatched: 3. There are 12 residues in the CDR3. Specified time point: newly diagnosed GD, antithyroid drugs for less than 3 months. Isolated PBMC RNA provided the starting material for the TCR library. Patient provenance is recorded as an endocrinology department in Xi'an, China. The same sample was also studied in work on T cells in Graves' hyperthyroidism and ophthalmopathy. Per that paper: Graves' hyperthyroidism showing no ophthalmopathy progression within 18 months was considered stable.

The rearrangement uses TRBV28 and TRBJ2-1; the match to TRBD2 covers 8 bases. The starting material was peripheral blood mononuclear cells (PBMCs), obtained at new diagnosis, from a patient treated with antithyroid drugs. The TCR originated in a woman aged 25 to 39 with Graves disease. CDR3 bases: TGTGCCAGCAGTTCTCGGGAGGGGGAGCAGTTCTTC. Amino acids: CASSSREGEQFF. The full variable domain, completed using reference TRBV28 and TRBJ2-1, is DVKVTQSSRYLVKRTGEKVFLECVQDMDHENMFWYRQDPGLGLRLIYFSYDVKMKEKGDIPEGYSVSREKKERFSLILESASTNQTSMYLCASSSREGEQFFGPGTRLTVL.